This T cell receptor beta chain was observed in a study of identical twins. General observations from the study: Out-of-frame alpha sequences shared by twins were enriched for low generation probability. The abundant beta clonotypes from cord blood had fewer insertions, and memory repertoires had none of this.

TCRdb ran MiXCR on the 5' RACE reads and lists one entry per CDR3 protein. The table shows fewer than 900,000 distinct CDR3 sequences, with around 21% occurring only once. This clonotype was picked up a small number of times. Its antigen remains unidentified. With 5 bases clipped from V and 5 bases from J, the junction kept 3 bases outside the gene matches. This CDR3 is 13 amino acids long. These data also featured in a second study, about T cells expressing NK-cell markers.

V and J are TRBV12-3 or TRBV12-4 and TRBJ1-5; TRBD1 matches at 7 bases. The TCR originated in a woman aged 18-35 years in good health. The sample comprised PBMCs. This CDR3 is CASSSRGDQPQHF. In nucleotides, the CDR3 is TGTGCCAGCAGTAGCAGGGGGGATCAGCCCCAGCATTTT.